These T cell receptor beta chains were read from a single sample in a study of T cells expressing NK-cell markers. TCRdb reprocessed the 5' RACE reads and keeps a single row for each CDR3 protein, giving no DNA. The data include almost 450,000 distinct CDR3 sequences; the top ten clones carry 7.3%. Input material: blood T cells: a sorted CD56 or NKG2C T cell subset, CD4+ or CD8+ T cells, or bulk PBMC T cells (not recorded which). These receptors came from a woman between 18 and 75 years old in good health. The CDR3 runs from the conserved cysteine through the conserved F or W.

v_gene,j_gene,CDR3aa
TRBV12-3/TRBV12-4,TRBJ2-1,CASSAQGAYNEQFF
TRBV5-1,TRBJ1-2,CASSPDTGNYGYTF
TRBV7-9,TRBJ1-1,CASSSTRTDRAAFF
TRBV20-1,TRBJ2-7,CSARGLTIYEQYF
TRBV20-1,TRBJ2-7,CSVNPAGGGYYEQYF
TRBV28,TRBJ2-4,CASRPGGKNIQYF
TRBV9,TRBJ2-7,CASSPVGQQYNYEQYF
TRBV15,TRBJ2-7,CATSRPSGSLYEQYF
TRBV5-5,TRBJ2-7,CASSSGTGDYEQYF
TRBV11-2,TRBJ2-3,CASSLGTRVSADTQYF
TRBV20-1,TRBJ2-7,CSALGLAGEKDEQYF
TRBV6-2/TRBV6-3,TRBJ1-5,CASSYSTAQPQHF
TRBV13,TRBJ2-1,CASSLDSPGSDEQFF
TRBV6-5,TRBJ2-5,CASSYSIVPRETQYF
TRBV5-1,TRBJ2-7,CASSLPSGNYEQYF
TRBV12-3/TRBV12-4,TRBJ1-2,CASSFSGHSYGYTF
TRBV20-1,TRBJ2-4,CSAVHSGRSLAKNIQYF
TRBV7-2,TRBJ1-3,CASSPRGILYF
TRBV20-1,TRBJ1-4,CSAARTTNEKLFF
TRBV5-1,TRBJ2-2,CASSLNVGLAVAGELFF
TRBV7-9,TRBJ2-5,CASSWTGSRETQYF
TRBV30,TRBJ1-1,CAWRWGMDTEAFF
TRBV18,TRBJ2-3,CASSPAAAGDTQYF